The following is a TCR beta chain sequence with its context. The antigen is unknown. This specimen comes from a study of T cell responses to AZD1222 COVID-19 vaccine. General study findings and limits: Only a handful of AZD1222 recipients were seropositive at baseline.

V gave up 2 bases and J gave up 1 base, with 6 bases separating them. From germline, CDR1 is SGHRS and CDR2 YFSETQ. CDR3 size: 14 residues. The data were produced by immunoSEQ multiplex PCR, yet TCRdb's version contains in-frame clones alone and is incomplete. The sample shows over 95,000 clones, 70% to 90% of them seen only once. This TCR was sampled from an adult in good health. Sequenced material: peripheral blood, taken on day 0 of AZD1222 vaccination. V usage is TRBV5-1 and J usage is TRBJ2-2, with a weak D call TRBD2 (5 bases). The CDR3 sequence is CASSFRGNTGELFF. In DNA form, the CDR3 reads TGCGCCAGCAGCTTCCGGGGGAACACCGGGGAGCTGTTTTTT.